The clone carrying this T cell receptor (beta chain) was recorded only once. Measured with immunoSEQ multiplex PCR; TCRdb has only the in-frame clones, and not every one. The sample shows roughly 100,000 clones, about 90% of them seen only once. Germline values: CDR1 WNHNN, CDR2 SYGVQD (reference sequence). The CDR3 sequence is 12 residues long. With 6 bases removed from V and 4 bases from J, the gap between germline ends came to 8 bases. This entry comes from a study of control samples from healthy donors and cancer patients. V is TRBV10-1 and J is TRBJ2-3; D remains ambiguous. This clonotype was sampled from a woman between 18 and 29 years old in good health. The sample comprised blood. The CDR3 is CASRGSADTQYF. CDR3 nucleotides: TGCGCCAGCAGGGGATCTGCAGATACGCAGTATTTT.